This T cell receptor beta chain was profiled in a study of blood T cell repertoires in COVID-19. Study-wide background: The United States, Italy and Spain supplied acute and convalescent COVID-19 samples. PBMCs, B-cell-depleted T cells, or T cells were the source of the cDNA or gDNA that made up the material.

Original methodology: Amplification with reference gene primers provided the estimates of nucleated cell counts. The method was immunoSEQ multiplex PCR; TCRdb's version includes in-frame clones alone and lacks a portion of them. V, J and clone size reflect that table, while D and trimming were determined from the DNA. This table holds 470,000 or so clones, 70% to 90% found once. V was trimmed by 1 base and J by 10 bases, leaving 13 bases between them. The CDR3 covers 13 residues. CDR1 SGHAT and CDR2 FQNNGV come from the germline V gene. This clonotype was obtained from a human donor in a cohort sampled during active COVID-19. The sample taken for sequencing was peripheral blood. The chain is built from TRBV11-2 and TRBJ1-1; D might be TRBD1 (6 bases). The CDR3 DNA is TGTGCCAGCAGCTTAGTCGGTGGGGGGGCAGCTTTCTTT. It is translated as CASSLVGGGAAFF.